This is a list of T cell receptor beta chains from one sample in a study of blood T cell repertoires in COVID-19. Sequencing used immunoSEQ multiplex PCR; TCRdb keeps in-frame clones, though not all of them. The sample shows 65,000 to 70,000 clones, nearly 80% of them seen only once. Source material: peripheral blood. These TCRs come from a human donor in a cohort sampled during active COVID-19. The CDR3 runs from the conserved cysteine through the conserved F or W. The order of the fields is CDR3 protein, CDR3 DNA, V gene, J gene, clone size, CDR3 length, D gene. The D gene is left open where the match is weak. Only some rows state a clone size, as once, few, many or a class for expanded clones.

cdr3_aa: CATGPRAGLRNYGYTF
cdr3_nt: TGTGCCACCGGCCCCAGAGCGGGTCTACGCAACTATGGCTACACCTTC
v_call: TRBV5-6
j_call: TRBJ1-2
clone_size: NA
cdr3_length: 16
d_call: NA

cdr3_aa: CASRWQQETQYF
cdr3_nt: TGTGCCAGCAGGTGGCAGCAAGAGACCCAGTACTTC
v_call: TRBV7-9
j_call: TRBJ2-5
clone_size: few
cdr3_length: 12
d_call: NA

cdr3_aa: CAIVGTGGSYGYTF
cdr3_nt: TGTGCCATCGTCGGGACAGGGGGATCCTATGGCTACACCTTC
v_call: TRBV10-3
j_call: TRBJ1-2
clone_size: few
cdr3_length: 14
d_call: TRBD1

cdr3_aa: CASGPRMRLSYGYTF
cdr3_nt: TGTGCCAGCGGCCCGAGGATGCGGCTGTCCTATGGCTACACCTTC
v_call: TRBV28
j_call: TRBJ1-2
clone_size: few
cdr3_length: 15
d_call: NA

cdr3_aa: CASSPLPGGELFF
cdr3_nt: TGTGCCAGCTCACCACTTCCCGGTGGGGAGCTGTTTTTT
v_call: TRBV18
j_call: TRBJ2-2
clone_size: NA
cdr3_length: 13
d_call: NA

cdr3_aa: CASSASSGGSTDTQYF
cdr3_nt: TGTGCCAGCAGTGCTTCGAGCGGGGGAAGCACAGATACGCAGTATTTT
v_call: TRBV6-1
j_call: TRBJ2-3
clone_size: once
cdr3_length: 16
d_call: TRBD2

cdr3_aa: CASRKTGKRVTGGYEQYF
cdr3_nt: TGTGCCAGCAGAAAAACGGGCAAGAGGGTAACAGGGGGCTACGAGCAGTACTTC
v_call: TRBV28
j_call: TRBJ2-7
clone_size: NA
cdr3_length: 18
d_call: TRBD1

cdr3_aa: CASSLGSYNEQFF
cdr3_nt: TGTGCCAGCAGTTTGGGCAGTTACAATGAGCAGTTCTTC
v_call: TRBV28
j_call: TRBJ2-1
clone_size: NA
cdr3_length: 13
d_call: NA

cdr3_aa: CASRWDRVSCTDTQYF
cdr3_nt: TGTGCCAGCAGGTGGGACAGGGTATCCTGCACAGATACGCAGTATTTT
v_call: TRBV7-2
j_call: TRBJ2-3
clone_size: once
cdr3_length: 16
d_call: TRBD1

cdr3_aa: CASHSGPHEKLFF
cdr3_nt: TGTGCCAGCCATTCTGGGCCCCATGAAAAACTGTTTTTT
v_call: TRBV12-3/TRBV12-4
j_call: TRBJ1-4
clone_size: NA
cdr3_length: 13
d_call: NA

cdr3_aa: CASSFSLERELFF
cdr3_nt: TGTGCCAGCAGCTTCAGTCTGGAGCGGGAGCTGTTTTTT
v_call: TRBV7-2
j_call: TRBJ2-2
clone_size: NA
cdr3_length: 13
d_call: NA

cdr3_aa: CASSPRLAGEQFF
cdr3_nt: TGTGCCAGTAGTCCGCGACTAGCGGGTGAGCAGTTCTTC
v_call: TRBV19
j_call: TRBJ2-1
clone_size: NA
cdr3_length: 13
d_call: TRBD2

cdr3_aa: CASSLTAGTSIETQYF
cdr3_nt: TGCGCCAGCAGCTTGACCGCCGGGACTAGCATAGAGACCCAGTACTTC
v_call: TRBV5-1
j_call: TRBJ2-5
clone_size: NA
cdr3_length: 16
d_call: TRBD2

cdr3_aa: CASSLAGTGEAFF
cdr3_nt: TGCGCCAGCAGCTTGGCCGGGACAGGTGAAGCTTTCTTT
v_call: TRBV5-1
j_call: TRBJ1-1
clone_size: NA
cdr3_length: 13
d_call: TRBD1

cdr3_aa: CASSLGQPNYGYTF
cdr3_nt: TGTGCCAGCAGTTTGGGACAGCCTAACTATGGCTACACCTTC
v_call: TRBV28
j_call: TRBJ1-2
clone_size: NA
cdr3_length: 14
d_call: TRBD1

cdr3_aa: CASSFGQDNQPQHF
cdr3_nt: TGTGCCAGCAGCTTCGGCCAGGACAATCAGCCCCAGCATTTT
v_call: TRBV5-5
j_call: TRBJ1-5
clone_size: few
cdr3_length: 14
d_call: NA

cdr3_aa: CASSEKTGGTYEQYF
cdr3_nt: TGTGCCAGCAGTGAAAAGACAGGGGGAACCTACGAGCAGTACTTC
v_call: TRBV6-1
j_call: TRBJ2-7
clone_size: NA
cdr3_length: 15
d_call: TRBD1

cdr3_aa: CASSEVASGTDTQYF
cdr3_nt: TGTGCCAGCAGTGAAGTAGCTAGCGGTACAGATACGCAGTATTTT
v_call: TRBV6-1
j_call: TRBJ2-3
clone_size: few
cdr3_length: 15
d_call: TRBD2

cdr3_aa: CASSFSGGGTDTQYF
cdr3_nt: TGTGCCAGCAGCTTTAGCGGAGGCGGCACAGATACGCAGTATTTT
v_call: TRBV11-3
j_call: TRBJ2-3
clone_size: few
cdr3_length: 15
d_call: NA

cdr3_aa: CATSDSLAVSYNEQFF
cdr3_nt: TGTGCCACCAGTGACTCACTAGCCGTCTCCTACAATGAGCAGTTCTTC
v_call: TRBV24-1
j_call: TRBJ2-1
clone_size: few
cdr3_length: 16
d_call: NA

cdr3_aa: CASSQEPPGLSYEKLFF
cdr3_nt: TGTGCCAGCAGCCAAGAACCCCCAGGATTAAGTTATGAAAAACTGTTTTTT
v_call: TRBV3-1/TRBV3-2
j_call: TRBJ1-4
clone_size: NA
cdr3_length: 17
d_call: NA

cdr3_aa: CASSLDQVGTEAFF
cdr3_nt: TGCGCCAGCAGCTTGGACCAGGTGGGCACTGAAGCTTTCTTT
v_call: TRBV5-1
j_call: TRBJ1-1
clone_size: NA
cdr3_length: 14
d_call: NA

cdr3_aa: CASSYENRENSPLHF
cdr3_nt: TGTGCCAGCAGTTACGAGAACAGGGAAAATTCACCCCTCCACTTT
v_call: TRBV6-5
j_call: TRBJ1-6
clone_size: NA
cdr3_length: 15
d_call: NA

cdr3_aa: CASRSMTGGSEKLFF
cdr3_nt: TGTGCCAGTAGGAGTATGACAGGGGGGTCGGAAAAACTGTTTTTT
v_call: TRBV19
j_call: TRBJ1-4
clone_size: NA
cdr3_length: 15
d_call: TRBD1

cdr3_aa: CASSFPSTGDRAKNIQYF
cdr3_nt: TGTGCCAGCAGCTTCCCGAGTACGGGGGATAGGGCCAAAAACATTCAGTACTTC
v_call: TRBV7-9
j_call: TRBJ2-4
clone_size: NA
cdr3_length: 18
d_call: NA

cdr3_aa: CAWSVIAYEQYF
cdr3_nt: TGTGCCTGGAGTGTAATAGCCTACGAGCAGTACTTC
v_call: TRBV30
j_call: TRBJ2-7
clone_size: NA
cdr3_length: 12
d_call: NA

cdr3_aa: CASSTTGGGETQYF
cdr3_nt: TGTGCCAGTAGTACCACAGGGGGCGGAGAGACCCAGTACTTC
v_call: TRBV19
j_call: TRBJ2-5
clone_size: once
cdr3_length: 14
d_call: TRBD1

cdr3_aa: CASSLALEKLFF
cdr3_nt: TGTGCCAGCAGTTTAGCTTTAGAAAAACTGTTTTTT
v_call: TRBV6-5
j_call: TRBJ1-4
clone_size: NA
cdr3_length: 12
d_call: NA

cdr3_aa: CASSGALAGKTNTGELFF
cdr3_nt: TGCGCCAGCAGTGGGGCACTAGCGGGAAAGACGAACACCGGGGAGCTGTTTTTT
v_call: TRBV10-1
j_call: TRBJ2-2
clone_size: NA
cdr3_length: 18
d_call: TRBD2

cdr3_aa: CASSQVGGQSNQPQHF
cdr3_nt: TGTGCCAGCTCACAAGTGGGGGGGCAGAGCAATCAGCCCCAGCATTTT
v_call: TRBV18
j_call: TRBJ1-5
clone_size: NA
cdr3_length: 16
d_call: NA

cdr3_aa: CASSRTGGSGYTF
cdr3_nt: TGTGCCAGCAGCCGGACAGGGGGGAGCGGCTACACCTTC
v_call: TRBV5-4
j_call: TRBJ1-2
clone_size: NA
cdr3_length: 13
d_call: TRBD1

cdr3_aa: CAWSPLAGGTDTQYF
cdr3_nt: TGTGCCTGGAGCCCACTAGCGGGGGGCACAGATACGCAGTATTTT
v_call: TRBV30
j_call: TRBJ2-3
clone_size: NA
cdr3_length: 15
d_call: TRBD2

cdr3_aa: CASSSGRGSYNEQFF
cdr3_nt: TGTGCCAGTAGTTCGGGGAGGGGCTCCTACAATGAGCAGTTCTTC
v_call: TRBV19
j_call: TRBJ2-1
clone_size: NA
cdr3_length: 15
d_call: TRBD2

cdr3_aa: CASSPPTGGYTEAFF
cdr3_nt: TGTGCCAGCAGTCCCCCCACAGGGGGATACACTGAAGCTTTCTTT
v_call: TRBV28
j_call: TRBJ1-1
clone_size: NA
cdr3_length: 15
d_call: TRBD1

cdr3_aa: CASRKRGMSNQPQHF
cdr3_nt: TGTGCCAGCCGAAAGCGGGGGATGAGCAATCAGCCCCAGCATTTT
v_call: TRBV2
j_call: TRBJ1-5
clone_size: NA
cdr3_length: 15
d_call: NA

cdr3_aa: CASTLNRAEAFF
cdr3_nt: TGTGCCAGCACCCTAAACAGGGCAGAAGCTTTCTTT
v_call: TRBV28
j_call: TRBJ1-1
clone_size: NA
cdr3_length: 12
d_call: NA

cdr3_aa: CASSGQGDSPLHF
cdr3_nt: TGTGCCAGTAGCGGACAGGGAGATTCACCCCTCCACTTT
v_call: TRBV19
j_call: TRBJ1-6
clone_size: NA
cdr3_length: 13
d_call: TRBD1

cdr3_aa: CASSPGRGGGGELFF
cdr3_nt: TGTGCCAGCAGCCCCGGGCGCGGGGGGGGCGGGGAGCTGTTTTTT
v_call: TRBV11-2
j_call: TRBJ2-2
clone_size: NA
cdr3_length: 15
d_call: TRBD2

cdr3_aa: CASSSLAGGRADTQYF
cdr3_nt: TGCGCCAGCAGCTCATTAGCGGGAGGGCGGGCAGATACGCAGTATTTT
v_call: TRBV5-1
j_call: TRBJ2-3
clone_size: few
cdr3_length: 16
d_call: TRBD2

cdr3_aa: CASSRDGYNEQFF
cdr3_nt: TGTGCCAGCAGCCGTGACGGGTACAATGAGCAGTTCTTC
v_call: TRBV3-1/TRBV3-2
j_call: TRBJ2-1
clone_size: few
cdr3_length: 13
d_call: NA

cdr3_aa: CASSLTSGRGPYQETQYF
cdr3_nt: TGTGCCAGCAGTCTTACTAGCGGGAGGGGCCCGTACCAAGAGACCCAGTACTTC
v_call: TRBV28
j_call: TRBJ2-5
clone_size: NA
cdr3_length: 18
d_call: TRBD2

cdr3_aa: CASSQDGASGGRESTDTQYF
cdr3_nt: TGCGCCAGCAGCCAAGATGGAGCCAGCGGGGGCCGTGAGAGCACAGATACGCAGTATTTT
v_call: TRBV4-1
j_call: TRBJ2-3
clone_size: NA
cdr3_length: 20
d_call: TRBD2

cdr3_aa: CASSSGTSGDNEQFF
cdr3_nt: TGTGCCAGCAGCTCCGGGACTAGCGGTGACAATGAGCAGTTCTTC
v_call: TRBV6-5
j_call: TRBJ2-1
clone_size: NA
cdr3_length: 15
d_call: TRBD2